This TCR beta chain came from a study of T-cell reconstitution after alpha-beta-depleted transplantation in children. The CDR3 covers 13 residues. Per germline, CDR1 DFQATT and CDR2 SNEGSKA (reference sequence). V dropped 6 bases and J dropped 0 bases, with 9 bases sitting between them. Unique molecular identifiers tagged the TCRbeta library. TCRdb recomputed calls from the PCR reads with MiXCR, one row per CDR3 protein. The table lists approximately 350,000 distinct CDR3 sequences, around 10% of them singletons, with more than 2% in the top ten. Material: PBMCs from the stem cell graft donor, obtained from the stem cell graft. The chain links TRBV20-1 to TRBJ2-1, with D unresolved. This receptor was identified in a human donor who donated a stem cell graft to a child with acute lymphoblastic leukemia. The CDR3 sequence is CSARPPSYNEQFF. CDR3 in DNA: TGCAGTGCGCGACCTCCCTCCTACAATGAGCAGTTCTTC.